These 17 T cell receptor beta chains were all obtained from the same sample, sequenced in a study of Tregs in tolerant kidney transplant recipients. Here immunoSEQ multiplex PCR was the method, and the copy in TCRdb shows in-frame clones only, minus some. In the table there are 15,000 to 20,000 clones, about four fifths of which are singletons. The specimen sequenced was Tregs from blood. The receptors shown here come from a human donor in good health.

The chain employs TRBV25-1 and TRBJ1-2; TRBD1 aligns across 7 bases. CDR1 MGHDK and CDR2 SYGVNS come from the germline V gene. The CDR3 is 17 residues long. V was clipped by 4 bases and J by 2 bases; unmatched bases: 13. The CDR3 DNA reads as TGTGCCAGCAGTGTGTGGACAGGCAAGCCGACAAACTATGGCTACACCTTC. Residues: CASSVWTGKPTNYGYTF.

As DNA, the CDR3 is TGTGCCAGCTCACTCACAGGGTCGGGAAACACTGAAGCTTTCTTT. Translated, it gives CASSLTGSGNTEAFF. The genes are TRBV18 and TRBJ1-1; the D gene is possibly TRBD1 (6 bases). V was pared by 4 bases and J by 2 bases, with 14 bases between. The CDR3 runs to 15 residues. CDR1 and CDR2 from the germline V gene are KGHSH and LQKENI.

The rearrangement joins TRBV15 to TRBJ2-7; 8 bases match TRBD1. V lost 2 bases, J lost 2 bases, and 14 bases stayed unmatched. CDR3 size: 18 residues. Per the germline V gene, CDR1 is LNHNV and CDR2 is YYDKDF (reference sequence). The CDR3, as DNA: TGTGCCACCAGCAGACCTAGGGGGTACAGGGGGGTTCCCTACGAGCAGTACTTC. Protein sequence: CATSRPRGYRGVPYEQYF. The whole variable domain, filled in from reference TRBV15 and TRBJ2-7, reads DAMVIQNPRYQVTQFGKPVTLSCSQTLNHNVMYWYQQKSSQAPKLLFHYYDKDFNNEADTPDNFQSRRPNTSFCFLDIRSPGLGDTAMYLCATSRPRGYRGVPYEQYFGPGTRLTVT.

This chain connects TRBV21-1 to TRBJ1-5. TRBV21-1 is reported as a pseudogene. CDR3 length: 13 residues. The CDR3 coding sequence is TGTGCCAGCAGCTCGAAGCGGTTGGGGCCCCAGCATTTT. Translated: CASSSKRLGPQHF.

Here the CDR3 reads CASSFAGHFTDTQYF. CDR3 DNA sequence: TGTGCCAGTAGTTTCGCGGGACACTTCACAGATACGCAGTATTTT. The V gene is TRBV19, the J gene TRBJ2-3; tentatively, D is TRBD1 or TRBD2 (6 bases each). Trimming pared 5 bases from V and 2 bases from J, leaving 14 bases between. This CDR3 is built from 15 residues. Per germline, CDR1 LNHDA and CDR2 SQIVND (reference sequence).

V gene TRBV19 combines with J gene TRBJ1-5; no firm D call. The CDR3 has 15 residues. V lost 3 bases and J 2 bases, leaving 11 bases between the germline ends. Germline-derived CDR1 and CDR2 are LNHDA and SQIVND (reference sequence). CDR3 coding DNA: TGTGCCAGTAGTATCTGGGAAGTTGGCAATCAGCCCCAGCATTTT. Encoded protein: CASSIWEVGNQPQHF.

This clone was detected only a few times. This chain connects TRBV2 to TRBJ2-3; 9 bases are shared with TRBD1. CDR3 size: 18 residues. J lost 2 bases, V lost 0 bases, and 9 bases had no gene match. Germline CDR1 SNHLY, CDR2 FYNNEI. The CDR3 nucleotides are TGTGCCAGCAGTGAAGCAGGAGGGACAGGGTCGGACACAGATACGCAGTATTTT. Translated, it gives CASSEAGGTGSDTDTQYF.

This clone was seen just once. The rearrangement links TRBV5-1 to TRBJ2-2; TRBD1 might be the D (6 bases). V shed 2 bases and J shed 1 base, with 12 bases lying between them. The CDR3 runs to 16 residues. Germline lookup yields CDR1 SGHRS and CDR2 YFSETQ. DNA for the CDR3: TGCGCCAGCAGCTTTATGGGACACCTGAACACCGGGGAGCTGTTTTTT. Its protein is CASSFMGHLNTGELFF.

This chain links TRBV27 with TRBJ1-5; no definite D call. This CDR3 spans 13 amino acids. V lost 5 bases, J lost 5 bases, and 10 bases lay in between. Germline V gene data show CDR1 as MNHEY and CDR2 as SMNVEV (reference sequence). CDR3 region: CASSQREDQPQHF. In DNA, the CDR3 is TGTGCCAGCAGTCAGAGGGAGGATCAGCCCCAGCATTTT.

The rearrangement joins TRBV30 to TRBJ1-6; TRBD1 might be the D (5 bases). This CDR3 has 18 residues. Germline values: CDR1 GTSNPN, CDR2 SVGIG (reference sequence). Trimming removed 5 bases from V and 8 bases from J, with 28 bases in between. CDR3 DNA sequence: TGTGCCTGGGACCTTCGATCGGTTTGGGGGAATGAGGATTCACCCCTCCACTTT. This codes for CAWDLRSVWGNEDSPLHF.

The CDR3 DNA is TGCGCCAGCACCGGAGGGCAGTGGGATGAAGCTTTCTTT. Translation gives CASTGGQWDEAFF. This chain connects TRBV5-1 to TRBJ1-1; D is uncertain. CDR1 SGHRS and CDR2 YFSETQ come from the germline V gene. The CDR3 has 13 residues. V lost 6 bases, J lost 7 bases, and 16 bases lay in between.

V usage is TRBV6-5 and J usage is TRBJ1-1, with 10 bases aligning to TRBD1. Germline CDR1 is MNHEY and CDR2 is SVGAGI. After removal of 4 bases from V and 2 bases from J, the junction contained 7 bases not matched to a gene. The CDR3 runs 16 residues. The CDR3: CASSSLTGGLNTEAFF. In nucleotides, the CDR3 is TGTGCCAGCAGTTCCCTGACAGGGGGCCTTAACACTGAAGCTTTCTTT.

V and J are TRBV30 and TRBJ2-2; 7 bases map to TRBD1. The CDR3 is 19 amino acids. Germline CDR1 reads GTSNPN; CDR2 reads SVGIG (reference sequence). Trimming removed 4 bases from V and 9 bases from J; junction bases left unmatched: 26. CDR3 DNA sequence: TGTGCCTGGACGGGTAGGACAGGACCCCCGGGGTGGGCTTCCCGGGAGCTGTTTTTT. Translation: CAWTGRTGPPGWASRELFF.

V and J are TRBV7-9 and TRBJ2-3; a weak D match, TRBD2 (7 bases). Germline loops: CDR1 SEHNR, CDR2 FQNEAQ (reference sequence). The CDR3 is made up of 17 amino acids. Trimming left V 0 bases short and J 2 bases short, with 15 bases between. CDR3 in DNA: TGTGCCAGCAGCTTAGCCCGGGGGGCCAGAAACACAGATACGCAGTATTTT. Protein sequence: CASSLARGARNTDTQYF.

J is TRBJ2-7 and V is TRBV9; 8 nucleotides agree with TRBD2. The J call is in doubt because the DNA end fits TRBJ2-1 better. This CDR3 has 15 residues. The germline gives CDR1 SGDLS, CDR2 YYNGEE. CDR3 sequence: CASSPRVAGLAEQFF. The CDR3 region has the DNA TGTGCCAGCAGCCCCCGGGTAGCGGGGCTTGCTGAGCAGTTCTTC.

This rearrangement joins TRBV19 to TRBJ1-6; D unresolved. This CDR3 is 14 amino acids long. V was pared by 5 bases and J by 5 bases, with 10 bases between. Germline V gene data show CDR1 as LNHDA and CDR2 as SQIVND (reference sequence). The CDR3 region is CASSVASNNSPLHF. CDR3 in DNA: TGTGCCAGTAGTGTCGCCTCGAATAATTCACCCCTCCACTTT.

This rearrangement joins TRBV28 to TRBJ2-1, with 8 bases that match TRBD2. Germline V gene data show CDR1 as MDHEN and CDR2 as SYDVKM. The CDR3 runs to 17 residues. The V and J ends lost 4 bases and 5 bases, in that order; junction bases with no gene match: 13. The CDR3 sequence: CASSSLAGRTFHNEQFF. DNA of the CDR3: TGTGCCAGCAGTTCCTTAGCGGGGAGAACGTTCCACAATGAGCAGTTCTTC.